Detailed here is one T cell receptor beta chain. The data were obtained in a study of blood T cell repertoires in COVID-19. Study information: T cells, B-cell-depleted T cells, or PBMCs provided the cDNA or gDNA that served as material.

V dropped 0 bases and J dropped 4 bases, with 11 bases sitting between them. Germline CDR1 and CDR2: MNHEY and SVGEGT. This CDR3 is 15 amino acids long. Using immunoSEQ multiplex PCR, the repertoire was profiled, and TCRdb retains in-frame clones only, with some absent. Among about 90,000 clones listed, about 80% were seen once. The rearrangement uses TRBV6-2 or TRBV6-3 and TRBJ2-3, with D perhaps matching TRBD1 (6 bases). Sequencing used peripheral blood. The source of this sequence is a woman in her seventies with acute or convalescent COVID-19. CDR3 DNA: TGTGCCAGCAGTTACTCCGTGGGGGCCCCAGATACGCAGTATTTT. Translation: CASSYSVGAPDTQYF.